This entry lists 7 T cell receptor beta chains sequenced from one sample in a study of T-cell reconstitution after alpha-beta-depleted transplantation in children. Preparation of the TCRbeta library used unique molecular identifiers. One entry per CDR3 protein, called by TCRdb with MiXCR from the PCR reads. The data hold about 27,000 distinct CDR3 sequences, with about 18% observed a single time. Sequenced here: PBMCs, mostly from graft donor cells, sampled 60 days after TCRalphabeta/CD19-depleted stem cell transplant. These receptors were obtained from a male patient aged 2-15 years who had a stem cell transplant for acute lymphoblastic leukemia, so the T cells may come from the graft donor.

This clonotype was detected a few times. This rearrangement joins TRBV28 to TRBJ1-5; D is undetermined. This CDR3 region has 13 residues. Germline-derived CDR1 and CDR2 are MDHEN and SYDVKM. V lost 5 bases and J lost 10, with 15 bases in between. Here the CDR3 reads CASSRPIISPQHF. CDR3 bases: TGTGCCAGCAGTAGACCCATTATCAGCCCCCAGCATTTT.

The CDR3, as DNA: TGTGCCAGTAGTCCCGGGACTAGCGGGAGTGGGGATGAGCAGTTCTTC. Translation: CASSPGTSGSGDEQFF. J is TRBJ2-1 and V is TRBV19; 14 bases are shared with TRBD2. Germline V gene sequence: CDR1 LNHDA, CDR2 SQIVND (reference sequence). Trimming took 5 bases from V and 8 from J; bases not matched to a gene: 8. The CDR3 covers 16 residues.

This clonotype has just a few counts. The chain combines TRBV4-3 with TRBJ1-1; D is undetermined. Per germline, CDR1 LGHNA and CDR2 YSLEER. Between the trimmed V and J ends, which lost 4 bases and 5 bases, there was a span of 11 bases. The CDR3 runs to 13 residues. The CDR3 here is CASSPPGITEAFF. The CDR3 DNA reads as TGCGCCAGCAGCCCACCGGGGATAACTGAAGCTTTCTTT.

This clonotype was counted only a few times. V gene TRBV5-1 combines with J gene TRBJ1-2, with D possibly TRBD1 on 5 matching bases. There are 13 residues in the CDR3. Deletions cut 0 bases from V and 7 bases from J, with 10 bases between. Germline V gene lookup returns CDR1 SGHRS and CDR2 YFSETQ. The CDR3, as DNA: TGCGCCAGCAGCTTGGTAGGGGATGTTGGCTACACCTTC. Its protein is CASSLVGDVGYTF.

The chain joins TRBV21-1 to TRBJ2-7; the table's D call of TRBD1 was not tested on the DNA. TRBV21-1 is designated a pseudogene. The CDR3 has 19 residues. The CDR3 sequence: CASSKAVQTWDGETYEQYF. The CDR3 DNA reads TGTGCCAGCAGCAAAGCCGTTCAAACCTGGGACGGGGAGACCTACGAGCAGTACTTC.

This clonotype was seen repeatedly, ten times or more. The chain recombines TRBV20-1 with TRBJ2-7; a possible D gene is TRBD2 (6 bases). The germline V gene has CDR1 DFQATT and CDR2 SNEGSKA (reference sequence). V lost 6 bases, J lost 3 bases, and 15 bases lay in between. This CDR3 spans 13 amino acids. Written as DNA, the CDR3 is TGCAGTGCCGGAGGGAGAGGAGTCTACGAGCAGTACTTC. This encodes CSAGGRGVYEQYF.

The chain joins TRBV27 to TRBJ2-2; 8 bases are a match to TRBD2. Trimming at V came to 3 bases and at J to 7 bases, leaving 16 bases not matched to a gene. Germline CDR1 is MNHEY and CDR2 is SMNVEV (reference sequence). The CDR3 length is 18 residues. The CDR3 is CASSFHGAGTRLGGELFF. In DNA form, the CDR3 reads TGTGCCAGCAGTTTCCACGGAGCCGGGACTAGATTAGGCGGGGAGCTGTTTTTT.